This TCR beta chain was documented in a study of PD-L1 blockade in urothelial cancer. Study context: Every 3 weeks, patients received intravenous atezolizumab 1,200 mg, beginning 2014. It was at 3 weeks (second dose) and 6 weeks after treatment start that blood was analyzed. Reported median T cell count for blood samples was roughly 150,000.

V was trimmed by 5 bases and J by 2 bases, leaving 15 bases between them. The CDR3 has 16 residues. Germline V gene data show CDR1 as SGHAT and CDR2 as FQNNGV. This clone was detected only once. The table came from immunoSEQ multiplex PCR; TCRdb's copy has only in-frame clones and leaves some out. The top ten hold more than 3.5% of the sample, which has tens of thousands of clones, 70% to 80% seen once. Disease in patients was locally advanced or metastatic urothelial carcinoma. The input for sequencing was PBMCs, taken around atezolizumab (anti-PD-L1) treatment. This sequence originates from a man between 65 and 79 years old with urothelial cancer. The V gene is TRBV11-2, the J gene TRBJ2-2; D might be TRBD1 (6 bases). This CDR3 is CASSVRTVSNTGELFF. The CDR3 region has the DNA TGTGCCAGCAGCGTACGGACAGTTTCCAACACCGGGGAGCTGTTTTTT.